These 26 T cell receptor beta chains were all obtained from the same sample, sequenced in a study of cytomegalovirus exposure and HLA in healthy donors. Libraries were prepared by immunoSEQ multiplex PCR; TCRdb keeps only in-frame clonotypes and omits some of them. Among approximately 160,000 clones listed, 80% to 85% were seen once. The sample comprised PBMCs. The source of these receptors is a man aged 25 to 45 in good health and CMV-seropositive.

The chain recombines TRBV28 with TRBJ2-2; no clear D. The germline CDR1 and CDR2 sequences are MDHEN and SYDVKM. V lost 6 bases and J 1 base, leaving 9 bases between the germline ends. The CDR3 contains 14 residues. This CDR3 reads CASRRTGNTGELFF. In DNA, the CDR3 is TGTGCCAGCAGACGTACGGGGAACACCGGGGAGCTGTTTTTT.

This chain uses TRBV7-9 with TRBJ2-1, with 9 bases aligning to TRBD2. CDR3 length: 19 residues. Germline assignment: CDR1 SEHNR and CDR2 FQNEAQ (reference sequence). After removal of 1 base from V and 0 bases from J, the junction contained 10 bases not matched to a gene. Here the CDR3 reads CASSLVPSGTKSSYNEQFF. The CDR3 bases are TGTGCCAGCAGCTTAGTCCCTAGCGGGACAAAGAGCTCCTACAATGAGCAGTTCTTC.

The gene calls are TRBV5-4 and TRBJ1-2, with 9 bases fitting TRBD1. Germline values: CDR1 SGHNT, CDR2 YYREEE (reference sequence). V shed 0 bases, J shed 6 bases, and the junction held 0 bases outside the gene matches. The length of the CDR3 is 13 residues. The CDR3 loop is CASSLGDRDGYTF. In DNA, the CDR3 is TGTGCCAGCAGCTTGGGGGACAGGGATGGCTACACCTTC.

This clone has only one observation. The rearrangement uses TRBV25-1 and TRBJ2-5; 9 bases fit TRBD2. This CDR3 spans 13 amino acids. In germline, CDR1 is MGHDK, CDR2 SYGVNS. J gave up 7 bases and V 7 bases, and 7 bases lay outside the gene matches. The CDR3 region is CASTAGGPGTQYF. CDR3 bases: TGTGCCAGCACGGCGGGGGGGCCGGGGACCCAGTACTTC.

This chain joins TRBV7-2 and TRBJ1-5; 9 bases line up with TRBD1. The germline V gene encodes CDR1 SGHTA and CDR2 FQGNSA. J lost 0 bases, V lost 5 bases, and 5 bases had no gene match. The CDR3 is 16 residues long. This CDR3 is CASSSGTGRSNQPQHF. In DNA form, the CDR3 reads TGTGCCAGCAGCAGTGGGACAGGGCGTAGCAATCAGCCCCAGCATTTT. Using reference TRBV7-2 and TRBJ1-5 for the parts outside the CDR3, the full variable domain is GAGVSQSPSNKVTEKGKDVELRCDPISGHTALYWYRQSLGQGLEFLIYFQGNSAPDKSGLPSDRFSAERTGGSVSTLTIQRTQQEDSAVYLCASSSGTGRSNQPQHFGDGTRLSIL.

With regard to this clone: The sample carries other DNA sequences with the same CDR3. This CDR3 reads CASSLGTGWYGYTF. As DNA, the CDR3 is TGTGCCAGCAGTTTGGGGACAGGTTGGTATGGCTACACCTTC. The chain couples TRBV28 to TRBJ1-2; TRBD1 agrees at 8 bases. The junction had 5 bases not matched to a gene; V was cut back by 3 bases and J by 5 bases. CDR3 length: 14 amino acids. The V gene's germline CDR1 is MDHEN and CDR2 SYDVKM.

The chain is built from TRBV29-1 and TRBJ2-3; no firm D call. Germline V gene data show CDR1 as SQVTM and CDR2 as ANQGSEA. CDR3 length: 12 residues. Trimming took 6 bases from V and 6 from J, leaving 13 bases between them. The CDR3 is CSVPGSGDTQYF. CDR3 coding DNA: TGCAGCGTCCCCGGATCCGGGGATACGCAGTATTTT.

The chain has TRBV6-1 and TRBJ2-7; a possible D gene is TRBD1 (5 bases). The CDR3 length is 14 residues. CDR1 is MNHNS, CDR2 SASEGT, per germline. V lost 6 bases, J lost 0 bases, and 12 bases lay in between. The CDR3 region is CASSLTEFSYEQYF. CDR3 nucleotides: TGTGCCAGCAGCCTGACAGAATTCTCCTACGAGCAGTACTTC.

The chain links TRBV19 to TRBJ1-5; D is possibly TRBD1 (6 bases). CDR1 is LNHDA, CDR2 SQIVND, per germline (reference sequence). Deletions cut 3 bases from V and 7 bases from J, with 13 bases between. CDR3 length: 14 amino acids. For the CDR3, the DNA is TGTGCCAGTAGTATTCCCAGGGGATACCAGCCCCAGCATTTT. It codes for CASSIPRGYQPQHF.

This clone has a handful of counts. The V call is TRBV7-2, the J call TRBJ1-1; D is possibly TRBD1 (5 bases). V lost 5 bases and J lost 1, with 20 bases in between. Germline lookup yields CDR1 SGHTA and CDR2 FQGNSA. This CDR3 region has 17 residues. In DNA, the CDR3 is TGTGCCAGCAGCCGCCGCGGCGGTCCAGGGCAGAACACTGAAGCTTTCTTT. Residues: CASSRRGGPGQNTEAFF.

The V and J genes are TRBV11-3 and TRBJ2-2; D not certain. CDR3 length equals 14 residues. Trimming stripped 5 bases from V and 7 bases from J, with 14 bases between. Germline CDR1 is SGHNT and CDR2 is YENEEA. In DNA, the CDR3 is TGTGCCAGCAGCCCCTCTACCGGTGGCGGGGAGCTGTTTTTT. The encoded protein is CASSPSTGGGELFF.

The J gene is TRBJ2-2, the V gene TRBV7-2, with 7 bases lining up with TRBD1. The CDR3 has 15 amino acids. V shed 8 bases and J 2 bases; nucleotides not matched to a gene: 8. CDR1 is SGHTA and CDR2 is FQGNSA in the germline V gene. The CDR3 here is CASRSRTGNTGELFF. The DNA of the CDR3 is TGTGCCAGCCGCTCCCGGACAGGAAACACCGGGGAGCTGTTTTTT.

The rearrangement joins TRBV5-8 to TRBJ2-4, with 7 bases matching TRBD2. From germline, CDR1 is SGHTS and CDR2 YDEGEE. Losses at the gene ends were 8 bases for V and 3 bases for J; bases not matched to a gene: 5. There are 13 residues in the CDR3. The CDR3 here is CASQGGDKNIQYF. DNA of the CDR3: TGTGCCAGTCAGGGAGGGGACAAAAACATTCAGTACTTC.

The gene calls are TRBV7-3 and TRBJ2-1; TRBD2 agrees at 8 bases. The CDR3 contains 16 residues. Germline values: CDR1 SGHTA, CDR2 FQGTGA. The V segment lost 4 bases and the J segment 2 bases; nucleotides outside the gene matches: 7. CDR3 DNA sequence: TGTGCCAGCAGCTATGGGGTAGCGGGACCCTACAATGAGCAGTTCTTC. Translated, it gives CASSYGVAGPYNEQFF.

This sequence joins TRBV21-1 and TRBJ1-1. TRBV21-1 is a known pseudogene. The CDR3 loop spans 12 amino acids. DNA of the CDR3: TGTGCCAGCAGCAAAGGCGGGTTTGAAGCTTTCTTT. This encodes CASSKGGFEAFF.

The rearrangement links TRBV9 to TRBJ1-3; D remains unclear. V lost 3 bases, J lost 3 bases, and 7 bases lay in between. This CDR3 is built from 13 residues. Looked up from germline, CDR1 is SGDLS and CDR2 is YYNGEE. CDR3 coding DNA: TGTGCCAGCAGCGCACCTATTGGAAACACCATATATTTT. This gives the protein CASSAPIGNTIYF.

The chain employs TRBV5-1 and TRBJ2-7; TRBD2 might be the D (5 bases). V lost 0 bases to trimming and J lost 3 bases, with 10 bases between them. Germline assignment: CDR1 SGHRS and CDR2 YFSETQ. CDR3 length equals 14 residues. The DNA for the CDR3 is TGCGCCAGCAGCTTGGTTGGACTGAGCTACGAGCAGTACTTC. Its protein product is CASSLVGLSYEQYF.

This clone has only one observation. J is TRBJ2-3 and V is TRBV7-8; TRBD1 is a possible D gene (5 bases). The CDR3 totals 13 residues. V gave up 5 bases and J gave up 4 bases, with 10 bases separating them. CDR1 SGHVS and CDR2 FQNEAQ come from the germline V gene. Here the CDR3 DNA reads TGTGCCAGCAGCCGTAGGGGTCCAGATACGCAGTATTTT. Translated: CASSRRGPDTQYF.

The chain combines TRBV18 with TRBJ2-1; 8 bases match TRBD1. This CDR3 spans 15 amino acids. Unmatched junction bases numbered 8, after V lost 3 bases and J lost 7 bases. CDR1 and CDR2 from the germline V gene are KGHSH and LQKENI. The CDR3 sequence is CASSPNRQGTNEQFF. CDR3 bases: TGTGCCAGCTCACCTAATCGACAGGGGACTAATGAGCAGTTCTTC.

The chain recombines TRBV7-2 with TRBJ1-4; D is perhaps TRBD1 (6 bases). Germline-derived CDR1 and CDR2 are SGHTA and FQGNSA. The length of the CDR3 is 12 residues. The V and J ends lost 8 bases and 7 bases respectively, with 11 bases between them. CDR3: CASGGMGEKLFF. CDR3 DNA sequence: TGTGCCAGCGGGGGCATGGGTGAAAAACTGTTTTTT.

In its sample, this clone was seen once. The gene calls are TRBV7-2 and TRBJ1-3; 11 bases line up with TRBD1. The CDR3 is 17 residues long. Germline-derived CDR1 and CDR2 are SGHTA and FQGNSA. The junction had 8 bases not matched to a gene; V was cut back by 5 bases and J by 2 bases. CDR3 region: CASSPPGQGAAGNTIYF. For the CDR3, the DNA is TGTGCCAGCAGCCCCCCCGGACAGGGGGCGGCTGGAAACACCATATATTTT.

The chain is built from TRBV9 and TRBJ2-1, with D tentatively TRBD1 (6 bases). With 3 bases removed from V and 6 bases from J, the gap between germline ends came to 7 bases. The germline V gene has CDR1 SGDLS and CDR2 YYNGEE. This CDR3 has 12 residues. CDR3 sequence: CASSGQVNEQFF. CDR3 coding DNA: TGTGCCAGCAGCGGACAGGTCAATGAGCAGTTCTTC.

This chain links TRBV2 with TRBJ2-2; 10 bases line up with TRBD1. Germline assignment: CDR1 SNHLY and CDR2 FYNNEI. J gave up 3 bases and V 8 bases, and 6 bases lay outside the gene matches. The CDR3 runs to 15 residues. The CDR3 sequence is CASSWGTGDTGELFF. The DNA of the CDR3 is TGTGCCAGCTCATGGGGGACAGGGGACACCGGGGAGCTGTTTTTT.

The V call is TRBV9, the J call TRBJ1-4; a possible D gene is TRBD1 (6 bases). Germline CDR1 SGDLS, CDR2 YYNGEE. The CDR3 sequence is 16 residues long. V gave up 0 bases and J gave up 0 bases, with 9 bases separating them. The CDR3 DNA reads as TGTGCCAGCAGCGTAGGAGGGGGAACAACTAATGAAAAACTGTTTTTT. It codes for CASSVGGGTTNEKLFF.

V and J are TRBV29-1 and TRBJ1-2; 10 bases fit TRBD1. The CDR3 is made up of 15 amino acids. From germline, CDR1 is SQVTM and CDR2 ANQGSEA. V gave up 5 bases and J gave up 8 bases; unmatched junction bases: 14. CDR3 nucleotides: TGCAGCGTTCCCGGGACAGGGGTTAAGTATGAGGGCTACACCTTC. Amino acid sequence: CSVPGTGVKYEGYTF.

DNA of the CDR3: TGTGCCAGCGGGGACAGGGGCCACGAGCAGTACTTC. It translates to CASGDRGHEQYF. The chain is built from TRBV9 and TRBJ2-7; 10 positions match TRBD1. Germline CDR1 is SGDLS and CDR2 is YYNGEE. Unmatched junction bases numbered 3, after V lost 7 bases and J lost 5 bases. The CDR3 spans 12 residues.